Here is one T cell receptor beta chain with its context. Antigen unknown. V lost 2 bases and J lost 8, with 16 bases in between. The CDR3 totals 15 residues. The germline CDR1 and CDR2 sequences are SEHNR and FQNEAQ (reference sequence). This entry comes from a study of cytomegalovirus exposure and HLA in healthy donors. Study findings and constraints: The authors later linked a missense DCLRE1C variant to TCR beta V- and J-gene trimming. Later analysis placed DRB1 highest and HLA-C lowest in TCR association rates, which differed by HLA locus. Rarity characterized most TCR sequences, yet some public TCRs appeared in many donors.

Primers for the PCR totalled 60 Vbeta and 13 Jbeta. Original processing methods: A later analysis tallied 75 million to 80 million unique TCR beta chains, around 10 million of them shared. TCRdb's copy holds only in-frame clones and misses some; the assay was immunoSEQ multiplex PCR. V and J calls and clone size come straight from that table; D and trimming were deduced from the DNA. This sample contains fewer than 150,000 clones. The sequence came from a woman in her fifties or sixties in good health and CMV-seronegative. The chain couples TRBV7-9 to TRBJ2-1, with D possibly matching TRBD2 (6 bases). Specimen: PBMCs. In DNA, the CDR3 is TGTGCCAGCAGCTTATTGTCCGCGGGAAGGGATGAGCAGTTCTTC. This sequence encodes CASSLLSAGRDEQFF.